The 10 T cell receptor beta chains presented below share a single source sample, sequenced in a study of cytomegalovirus exposure and HLA in healthy donors. 60 Vbeta and 13 Jbeta primers were used in PCR. Produced via immunoSEQ multiplex PCR; TCRdb's table is partial and in-frame only. The sample carries 80,000 to 100,000 clones, 60% to 85% recorded once. The sequenced sample consisted of PBMCs. The receptors shown here come from a man in his fifties in good health and CMV-seropositive.

This sequence joins TRBV27 and TRBJ2-7; 10 bases are shared with TRBD1. Unmatched junction bases numbered 4, after V lost 0 bases and J lost 5 bases. The CDR3 runs 15 residues. CDR1 MNHEY and CDR2 SMNVEV come from the germline V gene (reference sequence). The CDR3, as DNA: TGTGCCAGCAGTTTATCGGGACAGGGGTTCCACGAGCAGTACTTC. This translates into CASSLSGQGFHEQYF.

V and J are TRBV30 and TRBJ1-1; D perhaps matches TRBD1 (5 bases). Trimming pared 0 bases from V and 4 bases from J, leaving 12 bases between. Looked up from germline, CDR1 is GTSNPN and CDR2 is SVGIG (reference sequence). This CDR3 contains 14 residues. CDR3 in DNA: TGTGCCTGGAGTGTAGTCCAGGGCAGCACTGAAGCTTTCTTT. Its translation: CAWSVVQGSTEAFF.

The DNA for the CDR3 is TGTGCCAGCAGTTTATCCCCCGGGGCTAGCGGGGGGGCACACTACGAGCAGTACTTC. Translation gives CASSLSPGASGGAHYEQYF. The chain employs TRBV28 and TRBJ2-7, with 12 bases aligning to TRBD2. V dropped 1 base and J dropped 3; count of bases not matched to a gene: 13. The CDR3 extends over 19 amino acids. Germline values: CDR1 MDHEN, CDR2 SYDVKM. The full variable domain, rest sourced from reference TRBV28 and TRBJ2-7, is DVKVTQSSRYLVKRTGEKVFLECVQDMDHENMFWYRQDPGLGLRLIYFSYDVKMKEKGDIPEGYSVSREKKERFSLILESASTNQTSMYLCASSLSPGASGGAHYEQYFGPGTRLTVT.

The chain couples TRBV25-1 to TRBJ2-5, with D possibly being TRBD1 (6 bases). The J call could be wrong; TRBJ2-7 is a better fit for the DNA end. The CDR3 spans 13 residues. CDR1 and CDR2 from the germline V gene are MGHDK and SYGVNS. CDR3 in amino acids: CASRSQGFGEQYF. DNA of the CDR3: TGTGCCAGCAGGAGCCAGGGGTTCGGCGAGCAGTACTTC.

The chain links TRBV2 to TRBJ2-1; TRBD1 agrees at 7 bases. CDR3 length equals 13 residues. CDR1 and CDR2 (germline): SNHLY, FYNNEI. Trimming cost V 7 bases and J 5 bases; bases outside gene matches: 5. The CDR3 protein is CASKRDRNNEQFF. CDR3 nucleotide sequence: TGTGCCAGCAAACGGGACAGAAACAATGAGCAGTTCTTC. Combining the CDR3 with reference TRBV2 and TRBJ2-1 gives the whole variable domain EPEVTQTPSHQVTQMGQEVILRCVPISNHLYFYWYRQILGQKVEFLVSFYNNEISEKSEIFDDQFSVERPDGSNFTLKIRSTKLEDSAMYFCASKRDRNNEQFFGPGTRLTVL.

This chain's CDR3 is CASSVYSGGTDTQYF. DNA for the CDR3: TGTGCCAGCAGCGTATATAGCGGGGGAACAGATACGCAGTATTTT. The chain joins TRBV5-6 to TRBJ2-3; 9 positions agree with TRBD2. This CDR3 is 15 amino acids long. V lost 4 bases and J lost 3; bases outside the gene matches: 6. Germline CDR1 is SGHDT and CDR2 is YYEEEE. The full variable domain, in which reference TRBV5-6 and TRBJ2-3 provide the parts outside the CDR3, is DAGVTQSPTHLIKTRGQQVTLRCSPKSGHDTVSWYQQALGQGPQFIFQYYEEEERQRGNFPDRFSGHQFPNYSSELNVNALLLGDSALYLCASSVYSGGTDTQYFGPGTRLTVL.

This clone was detected once. V is TRBV19 and J is TRBJ1-2; 8 nucleotides line up with TRBD1. V lost 7 bases to trimming and J lost 3 bases; unmatched junction nucleotides: 7. The germline V gene encodes CDR1 LNHDA and CDR2 SQIVND (reference sequence). This CDR3 is 14 amino acids long. DNA for the CDR3: TGTGCCAGTATACGGACAGGGACGGACTATGGCTACACCTTC. Encoded protein: CASIRTGTDYGYTF.

The chain carries TRBV4-2 and TRBJ1-6; D possibly corresponds to TRBD1 (6 bases). Trimming cost V 6 bases and J 10 bases, with 25 bases left between them. The germline CDR1 and CDR2 sequences are LGHNA and YNFKEQ. This CDR3 contains 17 residues. Written as DNA, the CDR3 is TGTGCCAGCAGTCACTTGAGACAGAGACAGGACGGATCACCCCTCCACTTT. Its protein is CASSHLRQRQDGSPLHF.

V and J are TRBV2 and TRBJ1-5; D is undetermined. The V and J ends lost 7 bases and 2 bases respectively, with 12 bases between them. Germline V gene sequence: CDR1 SNHLY, CDR2 FYNNEI. The CDR3 sequence is 14 residues long. The CDR3 DNA sequence: TGTGCCAGCACCCTAGGCGGCGGCAATCAGCCCCAGCATTTT. Its protein is CASTLGGGNQPQHF.

The chain joins TRBV4-2 to TRBJ1-3; the D is unclear. Germline assignment: CDR1 LGHNA and CDR2 YNFKEQ. Trimming cost V 1 base and J 2 bases, with 15 bases left between them. This CDR3 region has 17 residues. The CDR3 region has the DNA TGTGCCAGCAGCCAAGCTTTCGACGGGGTCGCTGGAAACACCATATATTTT. Its protein product is CASSQAFDGVAGNTIYF.